This record looks at one T cell receptor (beta chain) sequence and its context. Its antigen is unidentified. V dropped 3 bases and J dropped 1 base, with 10 bases sitting between them. The CDR3 loop spans 14 amino acids. Germline lookup yields CDR1 GTSNPN and CDR2 SVGIG (reference sequence). This sample was taken from a study of PD-L1 blockade in urothelial cancer. Overall study: Atezolizumab, begun by patients in about 2014, was given at 1,200 mg intravenously every 3 weeks. Before enrollment, 0 to 3 chemotherapy regimens had been given to patients. About 90% of the roughly 29 patients were men who had bladder-origin urothelial cancer. Regarding the study as a whole: A pretreatment blood TCR clonality that fell below the median predicted better progression-free and overall survival.

Method: immunoSEQ multiplex PCR; TCRdb's copy keeps in-frame clones and lacks some. The repertoire has around 62,000 clones, 88% of them found once; the top ten carry about 11%. Time point meaning: peripheral blood 6 weeks after treatment start. The clonotype originates from a man aged 60 to 75 with urothelial cancer. Sequencing used PBMCs, obtained around atezolizumab (anti-PD-L1) treatment. This sequence joins TRBV30 and TRBJ1-3; a possible D gene is TRBD1 (6 bases). In DNA form, the CDR3 reads TGTGCCTGGAGATTAAGGGGGTCTGGAAACACCATATATTTT. It codes for CAWRLRGSGNTIYF.